The table lists the clone carrying this TCR beta chain with a few counts. No antigen is known for it. Making use of molecular barcodes, quantitative 5'-RACE generated TCR beta libraries. MiXCR, applied by TCRdb to the 5' RACE reads, yields one record per CDR3 protein. The table records around 770,000 distinct CDR3 sequences, around 20% of them present only once. The data stem from a study of CD8 T cells in ankylosing spondylitis. Findings of the study overall: Prior literature has documented some motif variants in synovial fluid and blood from reactive arthritis. Ankylosing spondylitis blood appeared to carry a characteristic TCR beta motif of several highly homologous variants. Significant enrichment of disease-linked clones was reportedly seen in matched ankylosing spondylitis synovial fluid.

The CDR3 has 14 amino acids. Germline CDR1 reads SGHKS; CDR2 reads YYEKEE (reference sequence). Losses at the gene ends were 3 bases for V and 3 bases for J; bases not matched to a gene: 3. The chain has TRBV5-5 and TRBJ2-7; TRBD1 agrees at 10 bases. The origin of this receptor is a male donor with ankylosing spondylitis. The specimen sequenced was blood, either unsorted or a sorted T cell fraction (not recorded which). The CDR3 region is CASSWTGGNYEQYF. The CDR3 nucleotides are TGTGCCAGCAGCTGGACAGGGGGGAACTACGAGCAGTACTTC.